This entry describes one T cell receptor beta chain. The antigen remains undetermined. Germline assignment: CDR1 DFQATT and CDR2 SNEGSKA (reference sequence). The length of the CDR3 is 10 residues. The V gene lost 5 bases and the J gene lost 5 bases, with 6 bases spanning the gap. Each of the donors was a healthy adult who was HIV-negative and had not had a recent acute infection or vaccination. Generated by immunoSEQ multiplex PCR, the TCRdb table keeps only in-frame clones and is missing some. The table includes over 700,000 clones, around 70% detected once. These data are taken from a study of shared clonotypes between healthy human individuals. Findings and limits, study-wide: Shared clonotypes: roughly 4.7% naive CD4, around 3.4% naive CD8, about 2.2% memory CD4, approximately 0.37% memory CD8.

Sequencing was carried out using memory CD4+ T cells sorted from blood. Subset indicated: CD45RA-negative fraction. The J gene is TRBJ1-2, the V gene TRBV20-1; D is ambiguous. The receptor comes from a woman aged 30 to 39 in good health. The DNA for the CDR3 is TGCAGTGCTGGATCATATGGCTACACCTTC. It is translated as CSAGSYGYTF.